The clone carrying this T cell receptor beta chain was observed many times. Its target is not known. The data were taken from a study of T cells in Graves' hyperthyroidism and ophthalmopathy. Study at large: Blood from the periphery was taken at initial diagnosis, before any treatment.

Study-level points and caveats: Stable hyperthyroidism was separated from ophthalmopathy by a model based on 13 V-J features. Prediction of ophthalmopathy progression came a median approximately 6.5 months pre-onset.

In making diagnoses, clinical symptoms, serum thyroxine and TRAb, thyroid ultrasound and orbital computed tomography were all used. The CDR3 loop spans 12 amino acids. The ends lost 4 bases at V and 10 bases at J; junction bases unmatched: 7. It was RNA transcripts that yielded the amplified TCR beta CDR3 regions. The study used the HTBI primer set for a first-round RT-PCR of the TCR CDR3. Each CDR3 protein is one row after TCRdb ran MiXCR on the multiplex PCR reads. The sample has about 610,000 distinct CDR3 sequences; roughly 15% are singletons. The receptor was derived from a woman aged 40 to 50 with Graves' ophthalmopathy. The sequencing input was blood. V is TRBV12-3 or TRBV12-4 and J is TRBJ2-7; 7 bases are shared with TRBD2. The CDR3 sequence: CASSWDYLPQYF. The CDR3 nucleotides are TGTGCCAGCAGTTGGGACTACCTCCCACAGTACTTC.